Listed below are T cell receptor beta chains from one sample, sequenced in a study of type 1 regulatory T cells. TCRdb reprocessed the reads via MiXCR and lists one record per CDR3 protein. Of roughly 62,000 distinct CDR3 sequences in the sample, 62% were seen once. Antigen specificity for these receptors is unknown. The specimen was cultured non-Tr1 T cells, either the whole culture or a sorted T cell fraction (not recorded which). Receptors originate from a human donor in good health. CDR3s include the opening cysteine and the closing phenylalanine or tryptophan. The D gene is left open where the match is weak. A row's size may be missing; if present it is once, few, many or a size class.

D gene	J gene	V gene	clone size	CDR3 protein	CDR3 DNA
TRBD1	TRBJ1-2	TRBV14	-	CASSLNRQGRDGYTF	TGTGCCAGCAGCCTGAACCGACAGGGAAGGGATGGCTACACCTTC
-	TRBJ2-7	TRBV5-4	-	CASSSPKKDQYF	TGTGCCAGCAGCTCCCCCAAGAAGGACCAGTACTTC
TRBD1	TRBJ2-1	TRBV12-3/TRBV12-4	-	CASGRDRGSYNEQFF	TGTGCCAGCGGGCGGGACAGGGGCTCCTACAATGAGCAGTTCTTC
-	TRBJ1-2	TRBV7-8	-	CASSLGGVGYGYTF	TGTGCCAGCAGCTTAGGTGGGGTCGGCTATGGCTACACCTTC
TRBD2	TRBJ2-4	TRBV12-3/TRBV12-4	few	CASSLGSGASKNIQYF	TGTGCCAGCAGTTTAGGTAGCGGGGCATCTAAAAACATTCAGTACTTC
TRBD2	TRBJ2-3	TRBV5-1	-	CASSYGLAGGLSDTQYF	TGCGCCAGCAGCTATGGACTAGCGGGAGGGCTATCAGATACGCAGTATTTT
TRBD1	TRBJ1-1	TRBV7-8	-	CASSTDRGGSDTEAFF	TGTGCCAGCAGCACGGACAGGGGGGGTTCGGACACTGAAGCTTTCTTT
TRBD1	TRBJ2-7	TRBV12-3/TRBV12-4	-	CASRQTGVDPYEQYF	TGTGCCAGCAGACAAACAGGGGTGGACCCCTACGAGCAGTACTTC
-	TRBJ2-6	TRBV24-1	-	CATSDSRRGFGANVLTF	TGTGCCACCAGTGATTCCCGCCGAGGGTTTGGGGCCAACGTCCTGACTTTC
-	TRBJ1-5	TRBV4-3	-	CASSQEEGQPQHF	TGCGCCAGCAGCCAAGAGGAGGGTCAGCCCCAGCATTTT
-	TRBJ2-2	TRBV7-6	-	CASSLSWGTGELFF	TGTGCCAGCAGCTTAAGTTGGGGAACCGGGGAGCTGTTTTTT
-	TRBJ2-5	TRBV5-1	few	CASSFNRAGETQYF	TGCGCCAGCAGCTTTAACAGGGCCGGGGAGACCCAGTACTTC
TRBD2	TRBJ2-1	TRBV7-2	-	CASSLSGTSGFSYNEQFF	TGTGCCAGCAGCTTATCCGGGACTAGCGGGTTCTCCTACAATGAGCAGTTCTTC